Listed here are 29 T cell receptor beta chains from one sample, sequenced in a study of identical twins. TCRdb ran MiXCR on the 5' RACE reads and lists one entry per CDR3 protein. The sample contains approximately 700,000 distinct CDR3 sequences, over 5% of which appear only once. Sequences were obtained from naive T cells sorted from blood. These receptors were obtained from a young man in good health.

The sample holds many counts of this clonotype. The rearrangement links TRBV12-3 or TRBV12-4 to TRBJ1-5, with D maybe TRBD1 (6 bases). The CDR3 totals 14 residues. Trimming cost V 0 bases and J 5 bases, with 8 bases left between them. In DNA, the CDR3 is TGTGCCAGCAGTTTAGCGTCAGGGGATCAGCCCCAGCATTTT. Amino acid sequence: CASSLASGDQPQHF.

This clonotype was detected many times. J is TRBJ2-7 and V is TRBV5-1, with 7 nucleotides matching TRBD1. The CDR3 loop spans 15 amino acids. In germline, CDR1 is SGHRS, CDR2 YFSETQ. V lost 0 bases, J lost 3 bases, and 6 bases stayed unmatched. CDR3 in amino acids: CASSLDGTADYEQYF. The CDR3 nucleotides read TGCGCCAGCAGCTTGGATGGGACAGCGGACTACGAGCAGTACTTC.

A few counts support this clonotype. This chain links TRBV27 with TRBJ2-7, with D tentatively TRBD1 (6 bases). The V end lost 3 bases, the J end lost 2 bases, and 11 bases lay between the germline ends. CDR1 and CDR2 (germline): MNHEY, SMNVEV (reference sequence). The CDR3 is made up of 14 amino acids. In DNA, the CDR3 is TGTGCCAGCAGTTTTCCAGGGGCGGCCTACGAGCAGTACTTC. This translates into CASSFPGAAYEQYF.

J is TRBJ2-7 and V is TRBV11-2, with D uncertain. The CDR3 is made up of 16 amino acids. Germline V CDR1 and CDR2: SGHAT, FQNNGV. The V end lost 0 bases, the J end lost 3 bases, and 15 bases lay between the germline ends. The DNA of the CDR3 is TGTGCCAGCAGCTTAGATCGGTTTAATACGTACTACGAGCAGTACGTC. It specifies CASSLDRFNTYYEQYV.

This clonotype was seen many times. The V gene is TRBV15, the J gene TRBJ2-1; D may be TRBD1 or TRBD2 (5 bases each). Per germline, CDR1 LNHNV and CDR2 YYDKDF (reference sequence). The V and J ends lost 5 bases and 13 bases respectively, with 12 bases between them. The CDR3 sequence is 11 residues long. The CDR3 here is CATSSRDLQFF. The CDR3 DNA sequence: TGTGCCACCAGCTCCCGGGACCTTCAGTTCTTC.

The V gene is TRBV12-3 or TRBV12-4, the J gene TRBJ1-6, with TRBD1 as a possible D gene (6 bases). The germline V and J ends were trimmed by 1 base and 14 bases, with 12 bases remaining between them. This CDR3 has 13 amino acids. The CDR3 here is CASSLGGQRSLHF. The CDR3 coding sequence is TGTGCCAGCAGTTTAGGTGGACAGCGTTCCCTCCACTTT.

The sample holds many counts of this clonotype. The chain joins TRBV12-3 or TRBV12-4 to TRBJ2-7; tentative D call: TRBD1 (6 bases). The CDR3 has 13 amino acids. V lost 3 bases and J lost 6, with 12 bases in between. The CDR3: CASSFRVGAEQYV. The DNA of the CDR3 is TGTGCCAGCAGTTTTAGGGTGGGGGCCGAGCAGTACGTC.

This clonotype was recorded at least ten times. The chain joins TRBV14 to TRBJ2-3; TRBD2 agrees at 7 bases. The CDR3 extends over 18 amino acids. V was pared by 3 bases and J by 0 bases, with 12 bases of the junction left unmatched. Germline V gene sequence: CDR1 SGHDN, CDR2 FVKESK. For the CDR3, the DNA is TGTGCCAGCAGCCACGGATTCCGAGCGGGGAGAAGCACAGATACGCAGTATTTT. Amino acids: CASSHGFRAGRSTDTQYF.

This clonotype was detected only a few times. The J gene is TRBJ1-4, the V gene TRBV4-2; D is perhaps TRBD1 (6 bases). The CDR3 has 19 residues. Per germline, CDR1 LGHNA and CDR2 YNFKEQ. V lost 5 bases to trimming and J lost 0 bases, with 22 bases between them. The CDR3 DNA reads TGTGCCAGCAGCGCGGGCAGGGTCGTGGGGGCGTCAACTAATGAAAAACTGTTTTTT. This sequence encodes CASSAGRVVGASTNEKLFF.

This clonotype has at least ten counts. This sequence joins TRBV12-3 or TRBV12-4 and TRBJ2-1; 7 bases are a match to TRBD1. J lost 8 bases, V lost 5 bases, and 9 bases had no gene match. The CDR3 has 14 residues. The DNA of the CDR3 is TGTGCCAGCAGTGACAGGGAATTTGAAGATGAGCAGTTCTTC. Amino acid sequence: CASSDREFEDEQFF.

This clonotype occurred many times. At one end the junction does not follow the germline gene, possibly because of a read error. The chain employs TRBV6-1 and TRBJ2-5; TRBD2 agrees at 7 bases. The germline V gene has CDR1 MNHNS and CDR2 SASEGT. CDR3 length: 14 amino acids. The CDR3 region has the DNA TGTGCCAGCAGAGCTAGCGGCTACCAGGAGACCCAGTACTTC. Protein product: CASRASGYQETQYF.

This clonotype has more than one count but fewer than ten. V is TRBV27 and J is TRBJ1-5; a weak D match, TRBD1 (5 bases). The V end was cut by 11 bases, the J end by 8 bases, with 22 bases between. The CDR3 spans 14 residues. Germline values: CDR1 MNHEY, CDR2 SMNVEV (reference sequence). CDR3 loop: CASREGADWKPQHF. The CDR3 bases are TGTGCCTCGAGAGAAGGGGCAGATTGGAAGCCCCAGCATTTT.

This clonotype was observed a few times. The V and J genes are TRBV12-3 or TRBV12-4 and TRBJ1-1, with 12 bases lining up with TRBD1. Trimming removed 5 bases from V and 1 base from J; junction bases left unmatched: 5. The length of the CDR3 is 16 residues. The CDR3 nucleotides are TGTGCCAGCAGTGACCGGGACAGGGGGCCGAACACTGAAGCTTTCTTT. Protein: CASSDRDRGPNTEAFF.

At least ten counts were recorded for this clonotype. The gene calls are TRBV29-1 and TRBJ2-1, with D hard to call. CDR3 size: 14 residues. The germline CDR1 and CDR2 sequences are SQVTM and ANQGSEA. Trimming removed 2 bases at V and 0 bases at J, with 8 bases between. Here the CDR3 reads CSVEKRSSYNEQFF. The CDR3 region has the DNA TGCAGCGTTGAAAAGCGTTCCTCCTACAATGAGCAGTTCTTC.

This clonotype was observed at least ten times. The V gene is TRBV19, the J gene TRBJ1-2; D not resolved. V was cut by 5 bases and J by 0 bases, with 7 bases left in between. The CDR3 is 13 amino acids. CDR1 and CDR2 from the germline V gene are LNHDA and SQIVND (reference sequence). Here the CDR3 DNA reads TGTGCCAGTAGTCCTCAGTCTAACTATGGCTACACCTTC. It is translated as CASSPQSNYGYTF.

There are a few counts of this clonotype. This chain links TRBV5-1 with TRBJ2-2; 12 bases agree with TRBD2. The CDR3 has 15 residues. CDR1 SGHRS and CDR2 YFSETQ come from the germline V gene. The V and J ends lost 6 bases and 4 bases, in that order; junction bases with no gene match: 4. CDR3 residues: CASIKTSGSTGELFF. The CDR3 DNA is TGCGCCAGCATAAAGACTAGCGGGAGCACCGGGGAGCTGTTTTTT. Based on the CDR3 plus reference TRBV5-1 and TRBJ2-2, the full variable domain is KAGVTQTPRYLIKTRGQQVTLSCSPISGHRSVSWYQQTPGQGLQFLFEYFSETQRNKGNFPGRFSGRQFSNSRSEMNVSTLELGDSALYLCASIKTSGSTGELFFGEGSRLTVL.

This clonotype was recorded at least ten times. The chain joins TRBV20-1 to TRBJ2-7; D is unresolved. Germline V lookup: CDR1 DFQATT, CDR2 SNEGSKA (reference sequence). The CDR3 covers 13 residues. Trimming cost V 3 bases and J 2 bases, with 11 bases left between them. CDR3 residues: CSARIRSTYEQYF. The DNA of the CDR3 is TGCAGTGCTAGGATCCGCTCCACCTACGAGCAGTACTTC.

This clonotype was recorded at least ten times. The gene calls are TRBV10-3 and TRBJ2-7; tentative D call: TRBD2 (6 bases). This CDR3 spans 14 amino acids. Trimming took off 5 bases at V and 6 bases at J, with 17 bases between the two ends. In germline, CDR1 is ENHRY, CDR2 SYGVKD. This CDR3 is CAISPSRDWSEQYF. For the CDR3, the DNA is TGTGCCATCAGTCCGTCCCGGGACTGGTCCGAGCAGTACTTC.

This clonotype has more than one count but fewer than ten. The chain uses TRBV19 and TRBJ2-2, with 9 bases fitting TRBD2. This CDR3 has 15 residues. Germline CDR1 LNHDA, CDR2 SQIVND (reference sequence). J gave up 7 bases and V 6 bases, and 9 bases lay outside the gene matches. The CDR3 DNA is TGTGCCAGTAGCCCCAATAGCGGGAGAGGCGGGGAGCTGTTTTTT. Protein sequence: CASSPNSGRGGELFF.

This clonotype was seen repeatedly, ten times or more. The rearrangement uses TRBV6-2 or TRBV6-3 and TRBJ1-5; 8 bases match TRBD1. The CDR3 contains 15 residues. Germline values: CDR1 MNHEY, CDR2 SVGEGT. V gave up 6 bases and J gave up 3 bases; unmatched junction bases: 7. CDR3 nucleotides: TGTGCCAGCAGCCGGACAGGGAGGAACAATCAGCCCCAGCATTTT. Translated: CASSRTGRNNQPQHF.

This clonotype was picked up a small number of times. This chain joins TRBV7-3 and TRBJ2-1, with 8 nucleotides matching TRBD2. The trim removed 0 bases at V and 4 bases at J, leaving 5 bases unmatched. The CDR3 is 16 residues long. Germline values: CDR1 SGHTA, CDR2 FQGTGA. CDR3 region: CASSLTPSSGYNEQFF. CDR3 DNA: TGTGCCAGCAGCTTAACGCCGTCTAGCGGGTACAATGAGCAGTTCTTC.

This clonotype appeared many times. The V call is TRBV20-1, the J call TRBJ1-5; D not certain. Per germline, CDR1 DFQATT and CDR2 SNEGSKA (reference sequence). The V and J ends lost 5 bases and 2 bases respectively, with 19 bases between them. The CDR3 sequence is 16 residues long. For the CDR3, the DNA is TGCAGTGCTCCGTCGAGTCCCAAAGGCGGCAATCAGCCCCAGCATTTT. This encodes CSAPSSPKGGNQPQHF.

This clonotype was seen at least ten times. This chain connects TRBV15 to TRBJ2-5; TRBD2 is a possible D gene (6 bases). V was clipped by 6 bases and J by 5 bases, with 19 bases between them. This CDR3 comprises 15 residues. Germline CDR1 is LNHNV and CDR2 is YYDKDF (reference sequence). The CDR3 region has the DNA TGTGCCACCAGGCCCAGTACGGTGGAGGGGGAGACCCAGTACTTC. It encodes CATRPSTVEGETQYF.

There are a few counts of this clonotype. The V gene is TRBV5-6, the J gene TRBJ2-1; possibly TRBD1 for D (5 bases). Germline V gives CDR1 SGHDT, CDR2 YYEEEE. V lost 4 bases to trimming and J lost 0 bases, with 17 bases between them. CDR3 size: 17 residues. The chain's CDR3 is CASSPDIAVGSYNEQFF. CDR3 nucleotides: TGTGCCAGCAGCCCGGACATCGCAGTGGGCTCCTACAATGAGCAGTTCTTC.

The chain recombines TRBV7-2 with TRBJ2-1; unclear D gene. The CDR3 is 14 amino acids. The V end was cut by 4 bases, the J end by 5 bases, with 12 bases between. Germline CDR1 and CDR2: SGHTA and FQGNSA. The CDR3 loop is CASSSSHGNNEQFF. In DNA, the CDR3 is TGTGCCAGCAGCTCATCACACGGAAACAATGAGCAGTTCTTC.

As to this clonotype: One junction end does not reproduce the germline sequence, and a read error may be involved. The chain joins TRBV25-1 to TRBJ2-1, with 7 bases that match TRBD1. There are 14 residues in the CDR3. In germline, CDR1 is MGHDK, CDR2 SYGVNS. CDR3 sequence reads: CASSEATGPNPPIF. DNA for the CDR3: TGTGCCAGCAGTGAAGCGACAGGGCCTAACCCACCGATCTTC.

This clonotype appeared a few times. The chain links TRBV9 to TRBJ2-3; perhaps TRBD2 as D (5 bases). Trimming took off 0 bases at V and 2 bases at J, with 16 bases between the two ends. The CDR3 is 17 amino acids. CDR1 and CDR2 from the germline V gene are SGDLS and YYNGEE. The CDR3 spells CASSVGRTSGVTDTQYF. The DNA of the CDR3 is TGTGCCAGCAGCGTAGGCAGGACGAGCGGAGTCACAGATACGCAGTATTTT.

In its sample, this clonotype was seen many times. The chain links TRBV24-1 to TRBJ2-2, with D unclear. The ends were cut back, 7 bases at V and 4 bases at J, with 12 bases in the middle. The V gene's germline CDR1 is KGHDR and CDR2 SFDVKD. The CDR3 runs to 14 residues. The CDR3 DNA reads TGTGCCACCAGGGGAACGAAGGGCACCGGGGAGCTGTTTTTT. Translating gives CATRGTKGTGELFF.

This clonotype was observed once. J is TRBJ2-2 and V is TRBV6-1; TRBD2 matches at 11 bases. Trimming took 6 bases from V and 3 from J; bases not matched to a gene: 21. The germline CDR1 and CDR2 sequences are MNHNS and SASEGT. The CDR3 consists of 21 residues. The CDR3 DNA is TGTGCCAGCAGGGGCACCCCGGGACTAGCGGAGGAGGAGGTGGACACCGGGGAGCTGTTTTTT. Its protein is CASRGTPGLAEEEVDTGELFF.